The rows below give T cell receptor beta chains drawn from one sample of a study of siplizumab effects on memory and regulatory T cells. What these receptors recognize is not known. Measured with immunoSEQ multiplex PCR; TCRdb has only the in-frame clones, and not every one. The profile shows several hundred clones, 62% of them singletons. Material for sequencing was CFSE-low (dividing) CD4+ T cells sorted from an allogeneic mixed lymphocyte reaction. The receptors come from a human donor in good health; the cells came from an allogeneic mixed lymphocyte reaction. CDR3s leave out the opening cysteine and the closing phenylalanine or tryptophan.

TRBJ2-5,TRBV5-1,ASSLSTYQETQY
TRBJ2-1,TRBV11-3,ASSLRGVTSFNEQF
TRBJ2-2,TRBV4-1,ASSQRAGTANTGELF
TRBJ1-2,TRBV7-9,ASSYSAGTAYGYT
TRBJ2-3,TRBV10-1,ASAASGSTDTQY
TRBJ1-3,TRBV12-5,ASGQGAGGNTIY
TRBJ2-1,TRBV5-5,ASSTWDRGQF
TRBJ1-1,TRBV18,ASSPILGEQQAEAF
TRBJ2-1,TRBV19,ASSGAMGQGAAEQF
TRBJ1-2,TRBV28,ASSLQGWDGYT
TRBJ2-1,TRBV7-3,ASSLGSGSGYNEQF
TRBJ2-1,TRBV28,ASSFIQRGQF
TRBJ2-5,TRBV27,ASSLTWNQETQY
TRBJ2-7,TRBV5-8,ASSLFPGHIYEQY
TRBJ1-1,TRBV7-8,ASRNLRGGTEAF
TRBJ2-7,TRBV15,ATSRGPGQGPSLSYEQY
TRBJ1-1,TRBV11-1,ASSLSQGNTEAF